This T cell receptor (beta chain) is drawn from a study of T-cell reconstitution after alpha-beta-depleted transplantation in children. Unique molecular identifiers were incorporated during preparation of the TCRbeta library. Using its own MiXCR run on the PCR reads, TCRdb lists one record per CDR3 protein. The table shows around 700,000 distinct CDR3 sequences, with around 14% occurring only once. This CDR3 contains 13 residues. This clonotype was counted many times. This chain connects TRBV21-1 to TRBJ2-3. TRBV21-1 is a pseudogene segment. The source material was PBMCs, sampled before TCRalphabeta/CD19-depleted stem cell transplant. The receptor's source is a girl aged 2 to 10 with congenital amegakaryocytic thrombocytopenia, due to receive a stem cell transplant. The CDR3 DNA reads as TGTGCCAGCAGCAAACGGGCAGCCGATACGCAGTATTTT. Protein sequence: CASSKRAADTQYF.